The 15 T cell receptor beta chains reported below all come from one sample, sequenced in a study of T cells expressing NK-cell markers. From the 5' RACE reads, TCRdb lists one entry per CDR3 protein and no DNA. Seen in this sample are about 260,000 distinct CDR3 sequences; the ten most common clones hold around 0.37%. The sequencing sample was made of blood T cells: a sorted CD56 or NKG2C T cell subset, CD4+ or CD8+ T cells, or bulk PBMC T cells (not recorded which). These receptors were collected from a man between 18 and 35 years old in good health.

The CDR3 protein is CASSSGRDLGYTF. The gene calls are TRBV6-5 and TRBJ1-2. This CDR3 contains 13 residues. Germline CDR1 is MNHEY and CDR2 is SVGAGI.

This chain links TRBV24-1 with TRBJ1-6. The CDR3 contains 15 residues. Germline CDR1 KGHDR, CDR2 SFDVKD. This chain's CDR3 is CATVRLMREIAPLHF.

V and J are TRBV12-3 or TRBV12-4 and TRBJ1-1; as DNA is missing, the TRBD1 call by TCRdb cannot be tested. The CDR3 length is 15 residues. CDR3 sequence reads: CASSLGQGRNTEAFF.

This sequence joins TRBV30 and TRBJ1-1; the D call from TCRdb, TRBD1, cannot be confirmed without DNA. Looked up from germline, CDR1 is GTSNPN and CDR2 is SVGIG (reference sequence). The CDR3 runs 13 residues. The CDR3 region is CAWSRDSYTEAFF.

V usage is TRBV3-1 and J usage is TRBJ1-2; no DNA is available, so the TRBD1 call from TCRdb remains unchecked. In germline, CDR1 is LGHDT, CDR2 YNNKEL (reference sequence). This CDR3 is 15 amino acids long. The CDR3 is CASSLLTGANYGYTF.

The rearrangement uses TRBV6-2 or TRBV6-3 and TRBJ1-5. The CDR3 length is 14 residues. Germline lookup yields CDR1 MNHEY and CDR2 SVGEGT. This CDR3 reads CASSSGVRYQPQHF.

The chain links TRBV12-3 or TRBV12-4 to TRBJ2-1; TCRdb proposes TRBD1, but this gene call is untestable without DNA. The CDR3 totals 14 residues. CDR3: CASSPDEGYNEQFF.

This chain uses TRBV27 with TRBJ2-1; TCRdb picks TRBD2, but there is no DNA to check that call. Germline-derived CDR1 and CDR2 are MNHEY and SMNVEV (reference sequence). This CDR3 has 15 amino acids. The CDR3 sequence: CASSLSGLAYNEQFF.

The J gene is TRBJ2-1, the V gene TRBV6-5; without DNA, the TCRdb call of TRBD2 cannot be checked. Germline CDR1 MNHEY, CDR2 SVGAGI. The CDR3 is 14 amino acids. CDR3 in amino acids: CASSLTLAGAGQFF.

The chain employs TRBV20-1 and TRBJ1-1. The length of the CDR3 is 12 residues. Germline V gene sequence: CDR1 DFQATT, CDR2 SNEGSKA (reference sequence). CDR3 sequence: CSARAPGDRAFF.

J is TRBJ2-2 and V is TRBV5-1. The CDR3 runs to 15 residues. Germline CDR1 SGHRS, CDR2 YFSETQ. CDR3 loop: CASSARVGNTGELFF.

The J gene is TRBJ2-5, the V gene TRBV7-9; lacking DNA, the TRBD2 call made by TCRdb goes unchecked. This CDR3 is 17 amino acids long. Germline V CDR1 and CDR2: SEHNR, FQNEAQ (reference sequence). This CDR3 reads CASSLGLLDGSQETQYF.

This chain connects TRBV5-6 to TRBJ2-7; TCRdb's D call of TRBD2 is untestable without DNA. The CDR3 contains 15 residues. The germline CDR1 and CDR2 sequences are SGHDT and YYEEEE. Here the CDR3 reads CASSPGAIPAYEQYF. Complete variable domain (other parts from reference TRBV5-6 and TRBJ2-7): DAGVTQSPTHLIKTRGQQVTLRCSPKSGHDTVSWYQQALGQGPQFIFQYYEEEERQRGNFPDRFSGHQFPNYSSELNVNALLLGDSALYLCASSPGAIPAYEQYFGPGTRLTVT.

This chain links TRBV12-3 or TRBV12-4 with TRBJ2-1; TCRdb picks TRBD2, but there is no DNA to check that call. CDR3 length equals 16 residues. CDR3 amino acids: CASSHYSGRARDEQFF.

The CDR3 region is CASSLGLASFDEQFF. This sequence joins TRBV5-1 and TRBJ2-1. Germline loops: CDR1 SGHRS, CDR2 YFSETQ. There are 15 residues in the CDR3.